This entry lists 21 T cell receptor beta chains sequenced from one sample in a study of T cell responses to AZD1222 COVID-19 vaccine. Here immunoSEQ multiplex PCR was the method, and the copy in TCRdb shows in-frame clones only, minus some. The table lists 60,000 to 85,000 clones, 87% of them singletons, with less than 20% in the top ten. Sequenced material: peripheral blood, taken 28 days after the second AZD1222 dose. The receptor set was obtained from an adult who received the AZD1222 COVID-19 vaccine.

This clone was seen only once. V is TRBV3-1 (or the pseudogene TRBV3-2) and J is TRBJ1-6, with D possibly TRBD1 on 6 matching bases. CDR1 is LGHDT, CDR2 YNNKEL, per germline (reference sequence). This CDR3 is 14 amino acids long. V lost 3 bases to trimming and J lost 9 bases, with 12 bases between them. DNA of the CDR3: TGTGCCAGCAGCCAGGGGGCACGAGGTTCACCCCTCCACTTT. This translates into CASSQGARGSPLHF.

The chain links TRBV20-1 to TRBJ1-2, with a tentative D call TRBD1 (5 bases). Germline CDR1 DFQATT, CDR2 SNEGSKA (reference sequence). The CDR3 is made up of 12 amino acids. Trimming shortened V by 3 bases and J by 7 bases, and 12 bases separated the two germline ends. The CDR3 sequence: CSASYQGFGYTF. The DNA of the CDR3 is TGCAGTGCTAGTTACCAGGGTTTTGGCTACACCTTC.

This clone was recorded once. The rearrangement uses TRBV25-1 and TRBJ2-5; TRBD2 is a possible D gene (6 bases). The CDR3 consists of 13 residues. V was clipped by 6 bases and J by 3 bases, with 11 bases between them. The germline V gene has CDR1 MGHDK and CDR2 SYGVNS. CDR3 coding DNA: TGTGCCAGCAGGAGGACGGGAGAAGAGACCCAGTACTTC. This gives the protein CASRRTGEETQYF.

This sequence joins TRBV29-1 and TRBJ2-1, with D perhaps matching TRBD1 (6 bases). Trimming left V 7 bases short and J 0 bases short, with 10 bases between. Germline assignment: CDR1 SQVTM and CDR2 ANQGSEA. There are 13 residues in the CDR3. This chain's CDR3 is CSGDRSSYNEQFF. CDR3 sequence (DNA): TGCAGCGGTGACAGGAGCTCCTACAATGAGCAGTTCTTC.

The chain carries TRBV2 and TRBJ1-1; no clear D. Germline CDR1 reads SNHLY; CDR2 reads FYNNEI. There are 12 residues in the CDR3. V was pared by 5 bases and J by 0 bases, with 4 bases between. The CDR3 here is CASSYLNTEAFF. In nucleotides, the CDR3 is TGTGCCAGCAGTTACCTGAACACTGAAGCTTTCTTT.

V and J are TRBV5-8 and TRBJ1-2; 7 nucleotides match TRBD1. Germline V gives CDR1 SGHTS, CDR2 YDEGEE. The CDR3 consists of 13 residues. The V gene end was trimmed by 3 bases and the J gene end by 6 bases; junction bases not matched to a gene: 5. The CDR3 loop is CASSSRDSNGYTF. The CDR3 DNA follows: TGTGCCAGCAGCTCCCGGGACAGCAATGGCTACACCTTC.

This sequence joins TRBV2 and TRBJ1-2; no firm D call. Trimming left V 2 bases short and J 6 bases short, with 16 bases between. Per germline, CDR1 SNHLY and CDR2 FYNNEI. The CDR3 contains 15 residues. The CDR3 nucleotides read TGTGCCAGCAGTGAACCCTCGGTTTCGGCGGATGGCTACACCTTC. Translation gives CASSEPSVSADGYTF.

This sequence joins TRBV7-2 and TRBJ2-2; D perhaps matches TRBD1 (6 bases). The CDR3 loop spans 14 amino acids. Trimming took 5 bases from V and 4 from J, leaving 11 bases between them. CDR1 SGHTA and CDR2 FQGNSA come from the germline V gene. CDR3 protein: CASSTGQFTGELFF. The CDR3 DNA reads as TGTGCCAGCAGCACAGGACAGTTCACCGGGGAGCTGTTTTTT. Full variable domain (rest looked up from reference TRBV7-2 and TRBJ2-2): GAGVSQSPSNKVTEKGKDVELRCDPISGHTALYWYRQSLGQGLEFLIYFQGNSAPDKSGLPSDRFSAERTGGSVSTLTIQRTQQEDSAVYLCASSTGQFTGELFFGEGSRLTVL.

This chain uses TRBV4-3 with TRBJ1-2, with 8 bases aligning to TRBD1. Germline V gene sequence: CDR1 LGHNA, CDR2 YSLEER. V gave up 4 bases and J gave up 2 bases; unmatched junction bases: 0. CDR3 size: 13 residues. CDR3 DNA: TGCGCCAGCAGCCGGACAGGGAACTATGGCTACACCTTC. Protein product: CASSRTGNYGYTF.

CDR3: CASSFSAPAEAFF. In DNA, the CDR3 is TGTGCCAGCAGTTTCAGCGCACCGGCTGAAGCTTTCTTT. The chain carries TRBV12-3 or TRBV12-4 and TRBJ1-1; no definite D call. V lost 3 bases and J 6 bases, leaving 11 bases between the germline ends. This CDR3 has 13 residues.

The rearrangement links TRBV28 to TRBJ1-5, with no clear D. Germline CDR1 is MDHEN and CDR2 is SYDVKM. The CDR3 totals 16 residues. V was clipped by 2 bases and J by 6 bases, with 17 bases between them. CDR3 region: CASSLGSGFVRQPQHF. In nucleotides, the CDR3 is TGTGCCAGCAGTTTAGGTTCCGGGTTTGTTCGTCAGCCCCAGCATTTT.

CDR3 sequence (DNA): TGTGCCAGCAGCCAAAATAGCGGGGGGTACCCCTACGAGCAGTACTTC. This encodes CASSQNSGGYPYEQYF. The chain carries TRBV3-1 (or the pseudogene TRBV3-2) and TRBJ2-7, with 10 bases matching TRBD2. Germline lookup yields CDR1 LGHDT and CDR2 YNNKEL (reference sequence). V shed 2 bases and J 2 bases; nucleotides not matched to a gene: 6. This CDR3 region has 16 residues.

This clone occurred once. The chain joins TRBV5-1 to TRBJ2-7; 9 nucleotides align to TRBD2. V shed 2 bases and J 5 bases; nucleotides not matched to a gene: 5. The CDR3 loop spans 14 amino acids. CDR1 and CDR2 (germline): SGHRS, YFSETQ. The DNA for the CDR3 is TGCGCCAGCAGCTTAGGGGGACTAGCACACGAGCAGTACTTC. Its translation is CASSLGGLAHEQYF.

This clone is a singleton in its sample. The genes are TRBV6-5 and TRBJ1-5; possible D gene TRBD1, 5 bases. The CDR3 is 15 amino acids. CDR1 is MNHEY, CDR2 SVGAGI, per germline. V was clipped by 7 bases and J by 6 bases, with 19 bases between them. The CDR3 DNA follows: TGTGCCAGCAATTCCGGGGGAGACAGATTTCAGCCCCAGCATTTT. Amino acid sequence: CASNSGGDRFQPQHF.

This clone occurred once. The chain recombines TRBV2 with TRBJ2-5, with D perhaps matching TRBD1 (6 bases). Germline CDR1 SNHLY, CDR2 FYNNEI. Between the trimmed V and J ends, which lost 2 bases and 7 bases, there was a span of 14 bases. The CDR3 has 14 residues. The DNA for the CDR3 is TGTGCCAGCAGTGAACAAAGAGGGGGATCGACCCAGTACTTC. It is translated as CASSEQRGGSTQYF.

V and J are TRBV7-3 and TRBJ1-6; perhaps TRBD1 as D (5 bases). Germline values: CDR1 SGHTA, CDR2 FQGTGA. CDR3 length: 15 residues. V was shortened by 5 bases and J by 9 bases, with 17 bases between the two germline ends. CDR3 region: CASSLLGRGVSPLHF. The CDR3 nucleotides are TGTGCCAGCAGCCTCCTGGGGCGGGGAGTTTCACCCCTCCACTTT. Full variable domain (outside the CDR3, taken from reference TRBV7-3 and TRBJ1-6): GAGVSQTPSNKVTEKGKYVELRCDPISGHTALYWYRQSLGQGPEFLIYFQGTGAADDSGLPNDRFFAVRPEGSVSTLKIQRTERGDSAVYLCASSLLGRGVSPLHFGNGTRLTVT.

This clone is large (0.1 to 1%) in the sample. The chain carries TRBV21-1 and TRBJ1-5; the table names TRBD1, a call not compared with the DNA. TRBV21-1 constitutes a pseudogene. The CDR3 consists of 12 residues. CDR3 sequence (DNA): TGTGCCAGCAGCACAAGCAATCAGCCCCAGCATTTT. It codes for CASSTSNQPQHF.

The chain combines TRBV10-2 with TRBJ2-1; D is ambiguous. CDR1 and CDR2 from the germline V gene are WSHSY and SAAADI. Trimming shortened V by 2 bases and J by 1 base, and 9 bases separated the two germline ends. The CDR3 extends over 15 amino acids. CDR3 protein: CASSEEARSYNEQFF. The CDR3 bases are TGCGCCAGCAGTGAGGAGGCGAGATCCTACAATGAGCAGTTCTTC.

The chain joins TRBV5-1 to TRBJ2-2, with a weak D call TRBD1 (6 bases). The germline CDR1 and CDR2 sequences are SGHRS and YFSETQ. This CDR3 region has 16 residues. Between the trimmed V and J ends, which lost 3 bases and 3 bases, there was a span of 15 bases. For the CDR3, the DNA is TGCGCCAGCAGCTGGACGGACAGCTGGGACACCGGGGAGCTGTTTTTT. It codes for CASSWTDSWDTGELFF.

CDR3 residues: CASSLWDRISSTYGYTF. The CDR3 nucleotides read TGTGCCAGCAGCCTTTGGGACAGAATTTCGTCTACGTATGGCTACACCTTC. This chain uses TRBV3-1 (or the pseudogene TRBV3-2) with TRBJ1-2, with 7 nucleotides matching TRBD1. Germline V gene lookup returns CDR1 LGHDT and CDR2 YNNKEL (reference sequence). The trim removed 4 bases at V and 5 bases at J, leaving 16 bases unmatched. The CDR3 sequence is 17 residues long.

The J gene is TRBJ2-7, the V gene TRBV7-6, with a tentative D call TRBD2 (7 bases). CDR1 and CDR2 (germline): SGHVS, FNYEAQ. The CDR3 runs to 15 residues. V lost 0 bases, J lost 9 bases, and 18 bases lay in between. CDR3 coding DNA: TGTGCCAGCAGCTTAGCTCCGGGGGGCCCAGAGGGGCAGTACTTC. It codes for CASSLAPGGPEGQYF.